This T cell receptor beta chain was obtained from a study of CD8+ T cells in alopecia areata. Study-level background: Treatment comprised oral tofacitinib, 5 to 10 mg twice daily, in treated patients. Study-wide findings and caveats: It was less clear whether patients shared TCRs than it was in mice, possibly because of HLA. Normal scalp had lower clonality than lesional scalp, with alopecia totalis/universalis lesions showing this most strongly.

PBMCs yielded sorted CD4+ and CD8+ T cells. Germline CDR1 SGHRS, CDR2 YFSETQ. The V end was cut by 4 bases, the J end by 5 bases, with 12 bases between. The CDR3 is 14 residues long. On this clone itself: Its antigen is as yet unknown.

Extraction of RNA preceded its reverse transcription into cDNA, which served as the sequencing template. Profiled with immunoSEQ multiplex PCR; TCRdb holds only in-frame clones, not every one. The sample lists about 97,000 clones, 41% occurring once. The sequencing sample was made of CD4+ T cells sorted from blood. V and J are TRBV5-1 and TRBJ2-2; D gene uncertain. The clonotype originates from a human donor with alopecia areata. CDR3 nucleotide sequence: TGCGCCAGCAGCGTTGACGGTGGGACCGGGGAGCTGTTTTTT. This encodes CASSVDGGTGELFF.